This entry describes one TCR beta chain. The germline V and J ends were trimmed by 3 bases and 0 bases, with 5 bases remaining between them. The germline V gene encodes CDR1 KGHSH and CDR2 LQKENI. The CDR3 consists of 13 residues. This specimen comes from a study of siplizumab effects on memory and regulatory T cells. Using immunoSEQ multiplex PCR, the repertoire was profiled, and TCRdb retains in-frame clones only, with some absent. Of over 80,000 clones in the sample, 85% to 95% were seen once. The rearrangement links TRBV18 to TRBJ1-1, with D unclear. This clonotype was sampled from a human donor in good health. The sample taken for sequencing was non-Treg CD4+ T cells sorted from blood. The CDR3 DNA follows: TGTGCCAGCTCACCTGACATGAACACTGAAGCTTTCTTT. Translation: CASSPDMNTEAFF.